The 27 T cell receptor beta chains in this list originate from one sample, sequenced in a study of blood T cell repertoires in COVID-19. TCRdb's table, derived via immunoSEQ multiplex PCR, lists solely in-frame clones and lacks some. The sample holds more than 250,000 clones, roughly 88% seen once. Sequencing was done on a sample of peripheral blood. The receptors were sampled from a human donor in a cohort sampled during active COVID-19.

The V and J genes are TRBV7-2 and TRBJ2-7, with 12 bases fitting TRBD2. Germline lookup yields CDR1 SGHTA and CDR2 FQGNSA. J lost 6 bases, V lost 5 bases, and 17 bases had no gene match. This CDR3 is 18 amino acids long. The CDR3 DNA reads as TGTGCCAGCAGCATTACTCTCTCACCTGGACTAGCGGGAAGCGAGCAGTACTTC. Protein product: CASSITLSPGLAGSEQYF. The complete variable domain, with remaining parts taken from reference TRBV7-2 and TRBJ2-7, reads GAGVSQSPSNKVTEKGKDVELRCDPISGHTALYWYRQSLGQGLEFLIYFQGNSAPDKSGLPSDRFSAERTGGSVSTLTIQRTQQEDSAVYLCASSITLSPGLAGSEQYFGPGTRLTVT.

The chain couples TRBV6-1 to TRBJ1-2; D is unresolved. The V and J ends lost 1 base and 7 bases respectively, with 10 bases between them. The CDR3 length is 13 residues. Looked up from germline, CDR1 is MNHNS and CDR2 is SASEGT. CDR3 region: CASSEVVLAGYTF. CDR3 bases: TGTGCCAGCAGTGAAGTTGTGTTGGCTGGCTACACCTTC.

CDR3 sequence (DNA): TGTGCCAGTAGTGATTCCGGGACAGGTTATAGCAATCAGCCCCAGCATTTT. Amino acid sequence: CASSDSGTGYSNQPQHF. This sequence joins TRBV19 and TRBJ1-5, with 8 bases fitting TRBD1. V lost 5 bases and J lost 0; bases outside the gene matches: 9. CDR1 is LNHDA, CDR2 SQIVND, per germline (reference sequence). CDR3 length: 17 amino acids.

The chain carries TRBV7-9 and TRBJ2-1; 7 bases match TRBD1. The germline gives CDR1 SEHNR, CDR2 FQNEAQ (reference sequence). The CDR3 runs 15 residues. V lost 5 bases and J lost 1; bases outside the gene matches: 5. The CDR3 DNA sequence: TGTGCCAGCAGCGCGGCCAGGGGGTCCTACAATGAGCAGTTCTTC. It specifies CASSAARGSYNEQFF.

The CDR3 loop reads CASTSPGLAPLGDTQYF. The CDR3 nucleotides are TGTGCCAGTACCTCCCCGGGACTAGCGCCACTGGGGGATACGCAGTATTTT. V and J are TRBV19 and TRBJ2-3; 10 nucleotides agree with TRBD2. Trimming removed 7 bases from V and 6 bases from J; junction bases left unmatched: 16. The CDR3 sequence is 17 residues long. The germline V gene encodes CDR1 LNHDA and CDR2 SQIVND (reference sequence).

This clone was observed once. The genes are TRBV3-1 (or the pseudogene TRBV3-2) and TRBJ1-5; D gene uncertain. This CDR3 has 12 amino acids. The germline V gene has CDR1 LGHDT and CDR2 YNNKEL (reference sequence). V was trimmed by 4 bases and J by 4 bases, leaving 5 bases between them. DNA for the CDR3: TGTGCCAGCAGCCCCCCTAATCAGCCCCAGCATTTT. This translates into CASSPPNQPQHF.

The rearrangement uses TRBV6-2 or TRBV6-3 and TRBJ1-1; D gene unclear. Germline V gene lookup returns CDR1 MNHEY and CDR2 SVGEGT. The length of the CDR3 is 14 residues. Trimming cost V 0 bases and J 6 bases, with 11 bases left between them. For the CDR3, the DNA is TGTGCCAGCAGTTACTCGCTTGCGAGCGCTGAAGCTTTCTTT. It is translated as CASSYSLASAEAFF.

The chain has TRBV7-9 and TRBJ1-5, with D unresolved. CDR3 length: 12 residues. The germline CDR1 and CDR2 sequences are SEHNR and FQNEAQ (reference sequence). The germline V and J ends were trimmed by 0 bases and 5 bases, with 2 bases remaining between them. The CDR3 sequence is CASSLADQPQHF. The CDR3 nucleotides read TGTGCCAGCAGCTTAGCCGATCAGCCCCAGCATTTT. Together with reference TRBV7-9 and TRBJ1-5, the CDR3 gives the full variable domain: DTGVSQNPRHKITKRGQNVTFRCDPISEHNRLYWYRQTLGQGPEFLTYFQNEAQLEKSRLLSDRFSAERPKGSFSTLEIQRTEQGDSAMYLCASSLADQPQHFGDGTRLSIL.

J is TRBJ2-7 and V is TRBV19, with 8 bases matching TRBD2. Germline V gene data show CDR1 as LNHDA and CDR2 as SQIVND (reference sequence). The CDR3 spans 16 residues. J was trimmed by 2 bases and V by 6 bases; bases with no gene match: 12. The CDR3 bases are TGTGCCAGTAGCCGGGCGGGGGGCTTATTTCCCTACGAGCAGTACTTC. Translated: CASSRAGGLFPYEQYF.

This clone was seen a few times. The CDR3 coding sequence is TGTGCCAGCAGCTTGGTAGGGGGAGTTGAGCAGTTCTTC. Protein: CASSLVGGVEQFF. The gene calls are TRBV5-4 and TRBJ2-1; a weak D match, TRBD1 (6 bases). CDR3 size: 13 residues. Germline assignment: CDR1 SGHNT and CDR2 YYREEE (reference sequence). V was cut by 0 bases and J by 9 bases, with 10 bases left in between.

The table lists this clone with a count of one. CDR3 sequence (DNA): TGTGCCAGCAGCCACGAGGGGGGGAGGGGCGAGCAGTACTTC. Its protein is CASSHEGGRGEQYF. The chain uses TRBV7-2 and TRBJ2-7; tentative D call: TRBD2 (7 bases). The CDR3 extends over 14 amino acids. Germline CDR1 is SGHTA and CDR2 is FQGNSA. V gave up 5 bases and J gave up 6 bases, with 17 bases separating them.

About this clone: The junction differs from germline at one of its ends, possibly a read error. The V call is TRBV5-4, the J call TRBJ1-4; D is uncertain. The CDR3 extends over 14 amino acids. Germline CDR1 reads SGHNT; CDR2 reads YYREEE (reference sequence). The CDR3, as DNA: TGTGCCAGCAGCTTCACGAGGACTAGTGAAAAACTGTTTTTT. Amino acid sequence: CASSFTRTSEKLFF.

This clone was observed once. The rearrangement joins TRBV7-2 to TRBJ2-5, with D unresolved. The CDR3 runs to 13 residues. Trimming left V 4 bases short and J 4 bases short, with 10 bases between. CDR1 is SGHTA and CDR2 is FQGNSA in the germline V gene. CDR3 sequence: CASSSTTVETQYF. The CDR3 coding sequence is TGTGCCAGCAGCTCTACTACCGTAGAGACCCAGTACTTC.

The chain links TRBV30 to TRBJ1-2, with 8 nucleotides matching TRBD1. The germline V gene encodes CDR1 GTSNPN and CDR2 SVGIG (reference sequence). The CDR3 consists of 13 residues. The V segment lost 2 bases and the J segment 7 bases; nucleotides outside the gene matches: 6. The CDR3 protein is CAWSRQGTGGYTF. CDR3 in DNA: TGTGCCTGGAGTAGGCAGGGGACAGGTGGCTACACCTTC.

This clone was counted once. A read error may produce the germline difference seen at one junction end. This chain uses TRBV28 with TRBJ2-5; 7 bases are shared with TRBD1. Germline lookup yields CDR1 MDHEN and CDR2 SYDVKM. The CDR3 covers 14 residues. In DNA form, the CDR3 reads TGTGCCAGCAGTTTTATTTGGGACAGTGTCAAGGGGGACTTC. Protein product: CASSFIWDSVKGDF.

V usage is TRBV25-1 and J usage is TRBJ2-7; D unclear. Germline V gives CDR1 MGHDK, CDR2 SYGVNS. The CDR3 is 14 residues long. V lost 0 bases to trimming and J lost 2 bases, with 8 bases between them. CDR3 in DNA: TGTGCCAGCAGTGAATATAACAGCCCCTACGAGCAGTACTTC. Residues: CASSEYNSPYEQYF.

The chain carries TRBV9 and TRBJ2-7; TRBD2 agrees at 13 bases. J was trimmed by 7 bases and V by 2 bases; bases with no gene match: 30. CDR3 size: 23 residues. CDR1 SGDLS and CDR2 YYNGEE come from the germline V gene. CDR3 sequence reads: CASSVWGTSGNRTSHRYRQEQYF. CDR3 sequence (DNA): TGTGCCAGCAGCGTCTGGGGGACTAGCGGGAACAGGACGTCCCACCGGTATCGGCAAGAGCAGTACTTC.

This clone was recorded only once. The chain has TRBV19 and TRBJ2-5; D is ambiguous. Germline CDR1 and CDR2: LNHDA and SQIVND (reference sequence). V was clipped by 0 bases and J by 5 bases, with 13 bases between them. CDR3 length: 15 residues. CDR3 in amino acids: CASSIEVTAMETQYF. The CDR3 DNA reads TGTGCCAGTAGTATAGAGGTGACTGCGATGGAGACCCAGTACTTC.

The chain has TRBV11-2 and TRBJ1-4; maybe TRBD1 (5 bases). The CDR3 extends over 15 amino acids. Germline CDR1 reads SGHAT; CDR2 reads FQNNGV. V gave up 3 bases and J gave up 8 bases, with 16 bases separating them. The CDR3 protein is CASSLSPGGGEKLFF. For the CDR3, the DNA is TGTGCCAGCAGCTTGAGCCCCGGGGGAGGGGAAAAACTGTTTTTT. The entire variable domain, with the rest obtained from reference TRBV11-2 and TRBJ1-4, is as follows: EAGVAQSPRYKIIEKRQSVAFWCNPISGHATLYWYQQILGQGPKLLIQFQNNGVVDDSQLPKDRFSAERLKGVDSTLKIQPAKLEDSAVYLCASSLSPGGGEKLFFGSGTQLSVL.

In this sample, this clone turned up once. J is TRBJ1-1 and V is TRBV19; 8 bases agree with TRBD1. Trimming at V came to 7 bases and at J to 12 bases, leaving 13 bases not matched to a gene. The CDR3 is made up of 13 amino acids. The V gene's germline CDR1 is LNHDA and CDR2 SQIVND (reference sequence). Here the CDR3 DNA reads TGTGCCAGTACTTTCTCTACAGGGGGGAGGACTTTCTTT. Protein sequence: CASTFSTGGRTFF.

The V gene is TRBV6-1, the J gene TRBJ1-6; 7 bases align to TRBD1. Germline assignment: CDR1 MNHNS and CDR2 SASEGT. The CDR3 covers 14 residues. V dropped 3 bases and J dropped 8; count of bases not matched to a gene: 4. CDR3 protein: CASSEGQSHSPLHF. The CDR3 nucleotides read TGTGCCAGCAGTGAGGGACAGAGTCATTCACCCCTCCACTTT.

V usage is TRBV7-9 and J usage is TRBJ2-7; a weak D match, TRBD2 (5 bases). Germline V CDR1 and CDR2: SEHNR, FQNEAQ (reference sequence). The CDR3 has 15 residues. The V and J ends lost 4 bases and 2 bases respectively, with 15 bases between them. The CDR3 DNA reads as TGTGCCAGCAGCTCCGGTCGGGGTCGGACCTACGAGCAGTACTTC. Amino acids: CASSSGRGRTYEQYF.

CDR3 protein: CASSPGDERPAYEQYF. CDR3 in DNA: TGCGCCAGCAGCCCAGGGGACGAGCGACCCGCCTACGAGCAGTACTTC. V gene TRBV4-3 combines with J gene TRBJ2-7, with D possibly matching TRBD1 (6 bases). This CDR3 is built from 16 residues. V was cut by 4 bases and J by 2 bases, with 18 bases left in between. Germline V gives CDR1 LGHNA, CDR2 YSLEER.

The chain combines TRBV6-5 with TRBJ2-1; D is perhaps TRBD2 (5 bases). Trimming took off 6 bases at V and 10 bases at J, with 22 bases between the two ends. The germline gives CDR1 MNHEY, CDR2 SVGAGI. CDR3 length: 15 residues. CDR3 in amino acids: CASSPRVRASWEQFF. CDR3 nucleotide sequence: TGTGCCAGCAGCCCGCGGGTGAGGGCCTCATGGGAGCAGTTCTTC.

This clone came up a few times. The chain joins TRBV5-1 to TRBJ2-7; TRBD1 agrees at 9 bases. The V gene's germline CDR1 is SGHRS and CDR2 YFSETQ. J gave up 3 bases and V 7 bases, and 2 bases lay outside the gene matches. CDR3 length: 12 residues. The CDR3 DNA is TGCGCCAGCCGGGACAGGGTCTACGAGCAGTACTTC. Its protein product is CASRDRVYEQYF.

The chain has TRBV19 and TRBJ1-2; 11 bases are a match to TRBD1. Per the germline V gene, CDR1 is LNHDA and CDR2 is SQIVND (reference sequence). The CDR3 covers 18 residues. Trimming at V came to 5 bases and at J to 4 bases, leaving 15 bases not matched to a gene. CDR3 sequence: CASSWGTGTGGNFYGYTF. Here the CDR3 DNA reads TGTGCCAGTAGTTGGGGGACTGGGACAGGGGGGAACTTCTATGGCTACACCTTC.

In nucleotides, the CDR3 is TGTGCCAGCAGTCGGACAGAGATTGTCGAGACCCAGTACTTC. This encodes CASSRTEIVETQYF. The rearrangement links TRBV6-5 to TRBJ2-5; possible D gene TRBD1, 6 bases. CDR3 length: 14 amino acids. Germline assignment: CDR1 MNHEY and CDR2 SVGAGI. The V and J ends lost 5 bases and 5 bases respectively, with 15 bases between them.